These 19 T cell receptor beta chains share one sample of origin, sequenced in a study of cytomegalovirus exposure and HLA in healthy donors. Primers for the PCR totalled 60 Vbeta and 13 Jbeta. The repertoire was sequenced with immunoSEQ multiplex PCR; TCRdb's copy has only in-frame clones and lacks some. In the table there are approximately 90,000 clones, about 77% of which are singletons. The material sequenced was PBMCs. These receptors were taken from a woman between 40 and 50 years old in good health and CMV-seronegative.

The chain links TRBV19 to TRBJ2-1; a weak D match, TRBD2 (6 bases). This CDR3 is built from 13 residues. V was trimmed by 3 bases and J by 5 bases, leaving 8 bases between them. Germline V gene data show CDR1 as LNHDA and CDR2 as SQIVND (reference sequence). CDR3 loop: CASSIWGDNEQFF. The CDR3 nucleotides are TGTGCCAGTAGTATCTGGGGGGACAATGAGCAGTTCTTC. Variable domain in full (rest from reference TRBV19 and TRBJ2-1): DGGITQSPKYLFRKEGQNVTLSCEQNLNHDAMYWYRQDPGQGLRLIYYSQIVNDFQKGDIAEGYSVSREKKESFPLTVTSAQKNPTAFYLCASSIWGDNEQFFGPGTRLTVL.

The chain joins TRBV4-3 to TRBJ2-3; 14 bases line up with TRBD2. V lost 6 bases, J lost 0 bases, and 5 bases stayed unmatched. The CDR3 runs to 17 residues. CDR1 LGHNA and CDR2 YSLEER come from the germline V gene. The CDR3 coding sequence is TGCGCCAGCAGTCGGACTAGCGGGGGGAGTAGCACAGATACGCAGTATTTT. The encoded protein is CASSRTSGGSSTDTQYF.

This chain connects TRBV19 to TRBJ1-2; D is perhaps TRBD1 (5 bases). V was shortened by 6 bases and J by 0 bases, with 11 bases between the two germline ends. CDR3 size: 14 residues. Germline-derived CDR1 and CDR2 are LNHDA and SQIVND (reference sequence). DNA for the CDR3: TGTGCCAGTAGCCCGACAGTTACTAACTATGGCTACACCTTC. It yields the protein CASSPTVTNYGYTF.

This chain links TRBV2 with TRBJ1-2; TRBD1 is a possible D gene (6 bases). CDR3 length equals 16 residues. Germline loops: CDR1 SNHLY, CDR2 FYNNEI. V was pared by 10 bases and J by 5 bases, with 26 bases between. The CDR3 loop is CATTRGGADVSYGYTF. In DNA, the CDR3 is TGTGCCACTACTCGCGGGGGGGCTGACGTGAGTTATGGCTACACCTTC.

The rearrangement joins TRBV6-5 to TRBJ2-1, with TRBD1 matching over 8 bases. After removal of 6 bases from V and 7 bases from J, the junction contained 8 bases not matched to a gene. CDR1 is MNHEY, CDR2 SVGAGI, per germline. The CDR3 is 14 amino acids. CDR3: CASSQPTGGNEQFF. In nucleotides, the CDR3 is TGTGCCAGCAGCCAGCCCACAGGGGGGAATGAGCAGTTCTTC.

The V call is TRBV4-1, the J call TRBJ1-6; the D gene is possibly TRBD1 (5 bases). V lost 2 bases to trimming and J lost 7 bases, with 12 bases between them. This CDR3 comprises 15 residues. Germline loops: CDR1 MGHRA, CDR2 YSYEKL. CDR3 in DNA: TGCGCCAGCAGCCAATCCGACAGAGTAAATTCACCCCTCCACTTT. It is translated as CASSQSDRVNSPLHF.

The V and J genes are TRBV11-2 and TRBJ1-6; D gene unclear. Germline lookup yields CDR1 SGHAT and CDR2 FQNNGV. The CDR3 spans 12 residues. V was cut by 10 bases and J by 10 bases, with 14 bases left in between. The CDR3 region has the DNA TGTGCCATCCTCCCGGTGGGCTCACCCCTCCACTTT. Amino acid sequence: CAILPVGSPLHF. Combining the CDR3 with reference TRBV11-2 and TRBJ1-6 gives the whole variable domain EAGVAQSPRYKIIEKRQSVAFWCNPISGHATLYWYQQILGQGPKLLIQFQNNGVVDDSQLPKDRFSAERLKGVDSTLKIQPAKLEDSAVYLCAILPVGSPLHFGNGTRLTVT.

This clone was observed a handful of times. This chain links TRBV18 with TRBJ2-1; TRBD2 matches at 7 bases. J lost 7 bases, V lost 0 bases, and 12 bases had no gene match. The CDR3 consists of 17 residues. Germline lookup yields CDR1 KGHSH and CDR2 LQKENI. The chain's CDR3 is CASSPPIGQRGTNEQFF. CDR3 nucleotides: TGTGCCAGCTCACCACCTATCGGCCAGCGGGGAACGAATGAGCAGTTCTTC.

This clone was found once. The chain uses TRBV4-3 and TRBJ2-5; D perhaps matches TRBD2 (7 bases). CDR3 length: 15 amino acids. V lost 5 bases to trimming and J lost 7 bases, with 20 bases between them. CDR1 and CDR2 (germline): LGHNA, YSLEER. CDR3 coding DNA: TGCGCCAGCAGCACGACCTTAAGCGCGGGGGCGACCCAGTACTTC. Protein product: CASSTTLSAGATQYF.

This sequence joins TRBV21-1 and TRBJ1-1. TRBV21-1 is marked as a pseudogene. CDR3 length equals 12 residues. In DNA, the CDR3 is TGTGCCAGCAGCAAAGTCTCGACTGAAGCTTTCTTT. The encoded protein is CASSKVSTEAFF.

The chain employs TRBV6-1 and TRBJ1-5; D unclear. CDR1 MNHNS and CDR2 SASEGT come from the germline V gene. This CDR3 spans 13 amino acids. Trimming pared 6 bases from V and 2 bases from J, leaving 8 bases between. The CDR3 loop is CASRKRGNQPQHF. CDR3 DNA: TGTGCCAGCAGAAAGAGGGGCAATCAGCCCCAGCATTTT.

This clone was recorded once. The gene calls are TRBV5-1 and TRBJ1-3; 9 nucleotides agree with TRBD1. Trimming at V came to 0 bases and at J to 4 bases, leaving 5 bases not matched to a gene. CDR3 length: 16 residues. Per the germline V gene, CDR1 is SGHRS and CDR2 is YFSETQ. The CDR3 region has the DNA TGCGCCAGCAGCTTGGTCGGGACAGGGAACGGAAACACCATATATTTT. Encoded protein: CASSLVGTGNGNTIYF. Together with reference TRBV5-1 and TRBJ1-3, the CDR3 gives the full variable domain: KAGVTQTPRYLIKTRGQQVTLSCSPISGHRSVSWYQQTPGQGLQFLFEYFSETQRNKGNFPGRFSGRQFSNSRSEMNVSTLELGDSALYLCASSLVGTGNGNTIYFGEGSWLTVV.

The rearrangement uses TRBV6-5 and TRBJ1-1, with TRBD1 matching over 8 bases. Germline-derived CDR1 and CDR2 are MNHEY and SVGAGI. The CDR3 has 15 residues. V trimming: 8 bases; J trimming: 0 bases; junction bases outside the gene matches: 8. The CDR3 loop reads CASGLGTGVNTEAFF. The DNA for the CDR3 is TGTGCCAGCGGATTGGGGACAGGAGTGAACACTGAAGCTTTCTTT.

The chain joins TRBV4-1 to TRBJ1-4, with D uncertain. Deletions cut 6 bases from V and 7 bases from J, with 18 bases between. This CDR3 contains 15 residues. The germline gives CDR1 MGHRA, CDR2 YSYEKL. CDR3 bases: TGCGCCAGCAGTTTAGGCCAGGCCGGTAGTGAAAAACTGTTTTTT. It encodes CASSLGQAGSEKLFF.

A single count supports this clone. One end of the junction fails to match germline, which may point to a read error. The chain links TRBV7-7 to TRBJ2-2, with D perhaps TRBD1 (6 bases). The CDR3 covers 17 residues. CDR1 and CDR2 (germline): SSHAT, FNYEAQ (reference sequence). The CDR3 here is CASSVRTAELGSGELFF. CDR3 DNA sequence: TGTGCTAGCAGCGTGAGGACAGCCGAGCTAGGTTCCGGGGAGCTGTTTTTT.

The chain has TRBV6-5 and TRBJ1-5; the D is unclear. The germline gives CDR1 MNHEY, CDR2 SVGAGI. V was pared by 5 bases and J by 2 bases, with 7 bases between. CDR3 length: 13 residues. The chain's CDR3 is CASSPLRNQPQHF. The CDR3 DNA reads TGTGCCAGCAGTCCTCTCCGCAATCAGCCCCAGCATTTT.

This chain links TRBV7-3 with TRBJ1-6; TRBD1 might be the D (5 bases). The CDR3 runs to 16 residues. The germline CDR1 and CDR2 sequences are SGHTA and FQGTGA. The ends were cut back, 5 bases at V and 10 bases at J, with 21 bases in the middle. CDR3 nucleotide sequence: TGTGCCAGCAGCCTCACCCCCAGGGAAGCTGGGTCACCCCTCCACTTT. Amino acids: CASSLTPREAGSPLHF.

The J gene is TRBJ1-6, the V gene TRBV4-1; unclear D gene. V was shortened by 3 bases and J by 7 bases, with 10 bases between the two germline ends. The CDR3 length is 14 residues. CDR1 and CDR2 from the germline V gene are MGHRA and YSYEKL. CDR3 sequence (DNA): TGCGCCAGCAGCCAGGGAGGATCAAATTCACCCCTCCACTTT. It yields the protein CASSQGGSNSPLHF.

This clone was picked up one time. The chain is built from TRBV29-1 and TRBJ1-2; 10 positions match TRBD1. The CDR3 spans 11 residues. Germline V gene sequence: CDR1 SQVTM, CDR2 ANQGSEA. V shed 7 bases and J 8 bases; nucleotides not matched to a gene: 4. The CDR3: CSGQGARGYTF. DNA of the CDR3: TGCAGCGGACAGGGGGCGCGAGGCTACACCTTC.